The 16 T cell receptor beta chains given below trace back to one sample, sequenced in a study of blood T cell repertoires in COVID-19. Only in-frame clones appear in the TCRdb table, and some are missing; sequencing was by immunoSEQ multiplex PCR. The table includes under 300,000 clones, roughly 90% detected once. Input material: peripheral blood. These receptors were taken from a woman aged 30 to 39 with active or convalescent COVID-19.

This sequence joins TRBV19 and TRBJ1-1; perhaps TRBD1 as D (5 bases). Trimming cost V 4 bases and J 1 base, with 13 bases left between them. Germline CDR1 LNHDA, CDR2 SQIVND (reference sequence). The CDR3 loop spans 15 amino acids. This chain's CDR3 is CASSTGRGRNTEAFF. The CDR3 region has the DNA TGTGCCAGTAGTACAGGAAGGGGCAGGAACACTGAAGCTTTCTTT.

This chain joins TRBV29-1 and TRBJ1-2; tentatively, D is TRBD1 (6 bases). V lost 3 bases to trimming and J lost 4 bases, with 9 bases between them. The CDR3 runs 12 residues. Germline V gives CDR1 SQVTM, CDR2 ANQGSEA. For the CDR3, the DNA is TGCAGCGTTGATAGGGGGACCTATGGCTACACCTTC. The encoded protein is CSVDRGTYGYTF.

The J gene is TRBJ2-1, the V gene TRBV12-3 or TRBV12-4; a weak D match, TRBD2 (5 bases). The CDR3 runs 11 residues. Trimming removed 7 bases at V and 11 bases at J, with 12 bases between. CDR3 coding DNA: TGTGCCAGCACCAATCTAGCCAAGCAGTTCTTC. Residues: CASTNLAKQFF.

The chain recombines TRBV30 with TRBJ1-2; TRBD1 matches at 7 bases. Germline V gene data show CDR1 as GTSNPN and CDR2 as SVGIG (reference sequence). J gave up 8 bases and V 4 bases, and 4 bases lay outside the gene matches. The CDR3 runs 11 residues. The CDR3 spells CAWNRQGGYTF. CDR3 sequence (DNA): TGTGCCTGGAATCGACAGGGCGGCTACACCTTC.

The CDR3 loop is CAWEGQGEDEQYF. The CDR3 DNA sequence: TGTGCCTGGGAGGGGCAGGGGGAGGACGAGCAGTACTTC. The chain combines TRBV30 with TRBJ2-7; D is possibly TRBD1 (7 bases). CDR3 size: 13 residues. Trimming cost V 5 bases and J 5 bases, with 16 bases left between them. Germline CDR1 is GTSNPN and CDR2 is SVGIG (reference sequence).

The V call is TRBV30, the J call TRBJ1-2; possible D gene TRBD1, 6 bases. Germline values: CDR1 GTSNPN, CDR2 SVGIG (reference sequence). This CDR3 spans 14 amino acids. Trimming shortened V by 1 base and J by 4 bases, and 13 bases separated the two germline ends. Written as DNA, the CDR3 is TGTGCCTGGAGTGCCGACAGGAACCTCTATGGCTACACCTTC. It is translated as CAWSADRNLYGYTF.

V usage is TRBV6-2 or TRBV6-3 and J usage is TRBJ2-5, with a possible D match to TRBD1 (6 bases). V lost 2 bases and J 1 base, leaving 14 bases between the germline ends. Germline values: CDR1 MNHEY, CDR2 SVGEGT. CDR3 size: 16 residues. The CDR3 is CASSYPDSGPQETQYF. DNA for the CDR3: TGTGCCAGCAGTTACCCGGACAGTGGGCCCCAAGAGACCCAGTACTTC.

The chain employs TRBV5-1 and TRBJ2-3; 9 bases are shared with TRBD1. CDR3 size: 14 residues. With V trimmed by 2 bases and J by 6 bases, 4 bases remained unmatched. From germline, CDR1 is SGHRS and CDR2 YFSETQ. DNA of the CDR3: TGCGCCAGCAGCTTACAGGGGGCTGGGGATACGCAGTATTTT. This sequence encodes CASSLQGAGDTQYF.

This chain uses TRBV6-1 with TRBJ1-1; D gene uncertain. This CDR3 is built from 12 residues. Germline CDR1 reads MNHNS; CDR2 reads SASEGT. V was trimmed by 2 bases and J by 11 bases, leaving 12 bases between them. DNA of the CDR3: TGTGCCAGCAGTGAACGAGGGTTGGGGGCTTTCTTT. Its translation is CASSERGLGAFF.

The chain employs TRBV6-6 and TRBJ2-2; 8 bases align to TRBD1. V lost 4 bases, J lost 1 base, and 5 bases stayed unmatched. The germline gives CDR1 MNHNY, CDR2 SVGAGI (reference sequence). This CDR3 spans 16 amino acids. CDR3 region: CASSSRGTGNTGELFF. The CDR3 nucleotides read TGTGCCAGCAGTTCTAGAGGGACAGGGAACACCGGGGAGCTGTTTTTT.

This chain uses TRBV14 with TRBJ1-3; D is perhaps TRBD1 (6 bases). The V gene's germline CDR1 is SGHDN and CDR2 FVKESK. V was shortened by 3 bases and J by 2 bases, with 14 bases between the two germline ends. The CDR3 length is 16 residues. The CDR3 DNA is TGTGCCAGCAGCCATCCCCGGGACACCCCTGGAAACACCATATATTTT. It is translated as CASSHPRDTPGNTIYF.

This clone was found a few times. This chain uses TRBV28 with TRBJ1-3; TRBD1 matches at 8 bases. The CDR3 sequence is 14 residues long. V shed 9 bases and J 0 bases; nucleotides not matched to a gene: 4. Germline values: CDR1 MDHEN, CDR2 SYDVKM. DNA of the CDR3: TGTGCCAGTAGGGACAGGAGCTCTGGAAACACCATATATTTT. It translates to CASRDRSSGNTIYF. Filled out from reference TRBV28 and TRBJ1-3, the complete variable domain reads DVKVTQSSRYLVKRTGEKVFLECVQDMDHENMFWYRQDPGLGLRLIYFSYDVKMKEKGDIPEGYSVSREKKERFSLILESASTNQTSMYLCASRDRSSGNTIYFGEGSWLTVV.

V gene TRBV6-2 or TRBV6-3 combines with J gene TRBJ2-7, with 9 bases identical to TRBD2. Germline V gene sequence: CDR1 MNHEY, CDR2 SVGEGT. This CDR3 comprises 16 residues. V shed 5 bases and J 0 bases; nucleotides not matched to a gene: 8. CDR3 loop: CASSSALAGPSYEQYF. The CDR3 DNA reads TGTGCCAGCAGTAGTGCTCTAGCGGGGCCCTCCTACGAGCAGTACTTC.

The rearrangement uses TRBV4-3 and TRBJ1-1, with D perhaps TRBD1 (6 bases). This CDR3 comprises 15 residues. Per germline, CDR1 LGHNA and CDR2 YSLEER. Trimming removed 0 bases at V and 4 bases at J, with 12 bases between. The CDR3 protein is CASSQDSTGTTEAFF. The DNA for the CDR3 is TGCGCCAGCAGCCAAGATTCAACAGGGACCACTGAAGCTTTCTTT.

The count of this clone is one. V is TRBV19 and J is TRBJ1-1; D call uncertain. The germline V gene encodes CDR1 LNHDA and CDR2 SQIVND (reference sequence). Trimming pared 5 bases from V and 3 bases from J, leaving 16 bases between. This CDR3 comprises 15 residues. CDR3: CASSLYYRQYTEAFF. The CDR3, as DNA: TGTGCCAGTAGTCTCTACTACCGTCAGTACACTGAAGCTTTCTTT.

This clone was counted between two and nine times. The chain recombines TRBV6-5 with TRBJ2-3; tentatively, D is TRBD2 (6 bases). Trimming removed 7 bases at V and 1 base at J, with 12 bases between. Germline V gene sequence: CDR1 MNHEY, CDR2 SVGAGI. The CDR3 spans 14 residues. The CDR3 sequence: CASKSREGTDTQYF. Here the CDR3 DNA reads TGTGCCAGCAAAAGTAGGGAGGGCACAGATACGCAGTATTTT.